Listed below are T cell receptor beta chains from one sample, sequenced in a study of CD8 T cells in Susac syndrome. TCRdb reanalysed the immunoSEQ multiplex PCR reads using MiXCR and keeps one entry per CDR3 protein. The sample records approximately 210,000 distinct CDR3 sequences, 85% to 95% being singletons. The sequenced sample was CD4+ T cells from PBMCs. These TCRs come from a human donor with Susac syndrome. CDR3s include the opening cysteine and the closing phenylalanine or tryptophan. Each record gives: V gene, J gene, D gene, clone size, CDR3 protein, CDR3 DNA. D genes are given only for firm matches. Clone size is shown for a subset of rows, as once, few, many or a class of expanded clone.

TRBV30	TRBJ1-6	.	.	CAWSVPAPSPPLHF	TGTGCCTGGAGTGTACCCGCCCCCAGTCCACCCCTCCACTTT
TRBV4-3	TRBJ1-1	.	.	CASSQGNGLAFF	TGCGCCAGCAGCCAGGGAAACGGTCTGGCTTTCTTT
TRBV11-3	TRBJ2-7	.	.	CASSLDRGTIYEQYF	TGTGCCAGCAGCTTAGATAGGGGGACTATCTACGAGCAGTACTTC
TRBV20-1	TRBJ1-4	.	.	CSVGLPSNEKLFF	TGCAGTGTAGGACTACCTTCTAATGAAAAACTGTTTTTT
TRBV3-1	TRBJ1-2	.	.	CASSHQIKSNYGYTF	TGTGCCAGCAGCCACCAGATAAAATCCAACTATGGCTACACCTTC
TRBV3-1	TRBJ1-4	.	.	CASSQAGTGGRTTNEKLFF	TGTGCCAGCAGCCAAGCGGGGACCGGCGGCCGTACAACTAATGAAAAACTGTTTTTT
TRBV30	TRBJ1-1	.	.	CAWNHNEGLAFF	TGTGCCTGGAACCATAACGAGGGACTAGCTTTCTTT
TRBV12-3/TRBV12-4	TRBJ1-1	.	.	CASSFQMGRRNTEAFF	TGTGCCAGCAGTTTCCAAATGGGACGGAGGAACACTGAAGCTTTCTTT
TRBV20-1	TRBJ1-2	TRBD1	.	CSASPGQGIYTF	TGCAGTGCTAGTCCGGGACAGGGAATTTACACCTTC
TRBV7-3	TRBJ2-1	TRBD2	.	CASSLDPGLAHNEQFF	TGTGCCAGCAGCTTAGACCCAGGACTAGCTCACAATGAGCAGTTCTTC
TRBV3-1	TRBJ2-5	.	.	CASSYRRDPKAQYF	TGTGCCAGCAGCTATCGCCGGGACCCCAAGGCCCAGTACTTC
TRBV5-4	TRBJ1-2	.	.	CASSLERVNYGYTF	TGTGCCAGCAGCTTGGAGAGGGTTAACTATGGCTACACCTTC
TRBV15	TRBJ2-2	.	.	CATSRGPPSRRGELFF	TGTGCCACCAGCAGAGGCCCTCCAAGCCGGCGCGGGGAGCTGTTTTTT
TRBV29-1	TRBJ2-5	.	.	CSVDAGARQETQYF	TGCAGCGTTGATGCAGGCGCGAGGCAAGAGACCCAGTACTTC
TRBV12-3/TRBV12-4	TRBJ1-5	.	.	CASSLDGGQPQHF	TGTGCCAGCAGTTTAGATGGGGGACAGCCCCAGCATTTT
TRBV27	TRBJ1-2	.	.	CASSFRTNYGYTF	TGTGCCAGCAGTTTCCGCACTAACTATGGCTACACCTTC
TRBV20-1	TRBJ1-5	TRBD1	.	CSARPGQGASRPQHF	TGCAGTGCTAGACCGGGACAGGGGGCGTCTAGGCCCCAGCATTTT
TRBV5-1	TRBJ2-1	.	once	CASSLGSPDEEQFF	TGCGCCAGCAGCTTGGGCAGCCCCGACGAGGAGCAGTTCTTC